A selection of T cell receptor beta chains follows, all from one sample in a study of Tregs in tolerant kidney transplant recipients. Sequencing was performed with immunoSEQ multiplex PCR; in TCRdb, only in-frame clones are kept and a portion is missing. The table has 80,000 to 90,000 clones, approximately 90% seen once; the top ten hold roughly 5%. The sample taken for sequencing was CD8+ T cells from blood. These receptors were collected from a human donor in good health. Each CDR3 is given with its conserved first and last residue. The listing skips clone size in some rows; elsewhere it reads once, few, many or a size class.

CDR3: CASSLARLIDTQYF
J: TRBJ2-3
V: TRBV5-1
size: -

CDR3: CASSDDETGRSEAFF
J: TRBJ1-1
V: TRBV6-1
size: -

CDR3: CASSLFRQDSPLHF
J: TRBJ1-6
V: TRBV13
size: -

CDR3: CASGSSTNHGRWGYTF
J: TRBJ1-2
V: TRBV12-5
size: -

CDR3: CASSRNSGTAYEQYF
J: TRBJ2-7
V: TRBV7-8
size: -

CDR3: CAWSSSAGDGNTIYF
J: TRBJ1-3
V: TRBV30
size: -

CDR3: CASSQDSGRATSNTGELFF
J: TRBJ2-2
V: TRBV4-1
size: -

CDR3: CASSFGLAGVDEQFF
J: TRBJ2-1
V: TRBV7-9
size: -

CDR3: CASSTRESTGELFF
J: TRBJ2-2
V: TRBV19
size: -

CDR3: CASTMSGDTGELFF
J: TRBJ2-2
V: TRBV2
size: -

CDR3: CASSLRDASEQFF
J: TRBJ2-1
V: TRBV27
size: -

CDR3: CASSLPLLQETQYF
J: TRBJ2-5
V: TRBV5-5
size: -

CDR3: CASSVNRGVVGGYTF
J: TRBJ1-2
V: TRBV27
size: -

CDR3: CASSLEQLVSYEQYF
J: TRBJ2-7
V: TRBV5-5
size: -

CDR3: CASSPGPKETQYF
J: TRBJ2-5
V: TRBV11-2
size: -

CDR3: CASSSQSTSTDTQYF
J: TRBJ2-3
V: TRBV13
size: -

CDR3: CASSPGLAGRSYNEQFF
J: TRBJ2-1
V: TRBV4-1
size: once